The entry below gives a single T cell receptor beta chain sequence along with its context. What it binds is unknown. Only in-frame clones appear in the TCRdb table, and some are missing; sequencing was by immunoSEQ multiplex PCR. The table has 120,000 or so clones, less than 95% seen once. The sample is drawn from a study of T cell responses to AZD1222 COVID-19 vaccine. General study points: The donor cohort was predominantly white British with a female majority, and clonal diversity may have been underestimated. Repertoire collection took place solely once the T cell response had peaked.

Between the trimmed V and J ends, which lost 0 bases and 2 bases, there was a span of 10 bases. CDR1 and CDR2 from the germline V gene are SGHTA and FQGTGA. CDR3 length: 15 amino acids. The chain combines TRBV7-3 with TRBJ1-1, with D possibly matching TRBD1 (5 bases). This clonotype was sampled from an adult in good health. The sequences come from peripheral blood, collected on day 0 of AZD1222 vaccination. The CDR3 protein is CASSLTFGGNTEAFF. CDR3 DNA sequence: TGTGCCAGCAGCTTAACGTTTGGGGGAAACACTGAAGCTTTCTTT.